This T cell receptor (beta chain) was found in a study of T cell responses to AZD1222 COVID-19 vaccine. Overall study results and limits: Baseline seropositivity occurred in only a handful of AZD1222 recipients. Along spike, vaccine-associated CD4 TCRs were found throughout, with dominance at 160-218 and 743-854.

Sequencing was performed with immunoSEQ multiplex PCR; in TCRdb, only in-frame clones are kept and a portion is missing. The table has about 160,000 clones, roughly 94% seen once. Concerning this clone itself: Its cognate antigen is unknown.

Sequenced material: peripheral blood, taken on day 0 of MenACWY control vaccination. The TCR was taken from an adult in good health.

As DNA, the CDR3 is TGTGCCAGCTCACTAGGACAGTCCAAGCCTGAAAAACTGTTTTTT. This gives the protein CASSLGQSKPEKLFF. The V call is TRBV18, the J call TRBJ1-4, with D possibly matching TRBD1 (6 bases). The V end was cut by 4 bases, the J end by 7 bases, with 16 bases between. The length of the CDR3 is 15 residues. In germline, CDR1 is KGHSH, CDR2 LQKENI.